These T cell receptor beta chains were read from a single sample in a study of blood T cell repertoires in COVID-19. TCRdb keeps only in-frame clones here, not all; method: immunoSEQ multiplex PCR. The table lists about 180,000 clones, approximately 83% of them singletons, with 1.5% to 1.9% in the top ten. Sequenced input: peripheral blood. These TCRs come from a human donor in a cohort sampled during active COVID-19. Each CDR3 is given with its conserved first and last residue. A D gene is named only where the DNA matches it firmly. Size is omitted from some rows. Given values are once, few, many or a class for expanded clones.

size	J	V	D	DNA	CDR3
once	TRBJ2-3	TRBV24-1	TRBD2	TGTGCCACCAGTGTCCCGACTAGCGGGAGGGCCGGGAGCACAGATACGCAGTATTTT	CATSVPTSGRAGSTDTQYF
few	TRBJ2-1	TRBV11-2	TRBD2	TGTGCCAGCAGCCGGACTAGCGGTAACTCCTACAATGAGCAGTTCTTC	CASSRTSGNSYNEQFF
.	TRBJ1-2	TRBV6-1	TRBD1	TGTGCCAGCAGTGAAGGGAGGGGGCAAGGCTATGGCTACACCTTC	CASSEGRGQGYGYTF
.	TRBJ2-2	TRBV6-5	TRBD1	TGTGCCAGCAGTTACAGACAGGGATACACCGGGGAGCTGTTTTTT	CASSYRQGYTGELFF
few	TRBJ1-3	TRBV13	.	TGTGCCAGCAGCCTGAGGGTGGACCGGCGTGGAAACACCATATATTTT	CASSLRVDRRGNTIYF
.	TRBJ2-7	TRBV3-1/TRBV3-2	.	TGTGCCAGCAGCCCGTCTTTAGCGGAACCCCCCTACGAGCAGTACTTC	CASSPSLAEPPYEQYF
.	TRBJ1-5	TRBV2	TRBD1	TGTGCCAGCAGTCCCGGGACAGCAACATATCAGCCCCAGCATTTT	CASSPGTATYQPQHF
.	TRBJ1-4	TRBV7-9	TRBD1	TGTGCCAGCAGCTTCCGGGACAGGGGTGATGAAAAACTGTTTTTT	CASSFRDRGDEKLFF
once	TRBJ2-7	TRBV5-1	.	TGCGCCAGCAGCTTGTCGGTCGAGCAGTACTTC	CASSLSVEQYF
once	TRBJ1-2	TRBV5-4	TRBD1	TGTGCCAGCAGCCCCCAGGGGGACTATGGCTACACCTTC	CASSPQGDYGYTF
.	TRBJ1-2	TRBV18	.	TGTGCCAGCTCACCACCGAGTGCGAGGCAGGGGCGCGATGGCTACACCTTC	CASSPPSARQGRDGYTF